The 19 T cell receptor beta chains below all came from one sample that was sequenced in a study of T cell responses to AZD1222 COVID-19 vaccine. Measured with immunoSEQ multiplex PCR; TCRdb has only the in-frame clones, and not every one. The sample consists of some 120,000 clones, approximately 90% of them appearing once. The material sequenced was peripheral blood, taken on day 0 of AZD1222 vaccination. All receptors come from an adult in good health.

The genes are TRBV6-6 and TRBJ2-7; 8 nucleotides agree with TRBD2. V lost 5 bases, J lost 1 base, and 10 bases stayed unmatched. CDR1 MNHNY and CDR2 SVGAGI come from the germline V gene (reference sequence). The CDR3 totals 16 residues. CDR3 sequence reads: CASSLPPRGASYEQYF. CDR3 DNA: TGTGCCAGCAGTCTCCCCCCGCGGGGGGCGTCCTACGAGCAGTACTTC.

The gene calls are TRBV5-5 and TRBJ1-2; unclear D gene. The CDR3 spans 12 residues. Germline CDR1 is SGHKS and CDR2 is YYEKEE (reference sequence). V dropped 4 bases and J dropped 8 bases, with 12 bases sitting between them. CDR3 in DNA: TGTGCCAGCAGCCTGGACGTAGAGGGCTACACCTTC. Protein: CASSLDVEGYTF.

This chain links TRBV2 with TRBJ1-2, with D maybe TRBD1 (5 bases). This CDR3 has 13 amino acids. The V end was cut by 4 bases, the J end by 7 bases, with 13 bases between. Germline CDR1 SNHLY, CDR2 FYNNEI. This CDR3 is CASSGGGASGYTF. For the CDR3, the DNA is TGTGCCAGCAGTGGAGGAGGGGCGAGTGGCTACACCTTC. The full variable domain, with the rest looked up from reference TRBV2 and TRBJ1-2, is EPEVTQTPSHQVTQMGQEVILRCVPISNHLYFYWYRQILGQKVEFLVSFYNNEISEKSEIFDDQFSVERPDGSNFTLKIRSTKLEDSAMYFCASSGGGASGYTFGSGTRLTVV.

The V and J genes are TRBV5-6 and TRBJ2-3, with unresolved D. V was clipped by 0 bases and J by 6 bases, with 8 bases between them. Germline V gene data show CDR1 as SGHDT and CDR2 as YYEEEE. This CDR3 comprises 13 residues. CDR3 DNA sequence: TGTGCCAGCAGCTTGGTAACAGTGGATACGCAGTATTTT. Protein: CASSLVTVDTQYF.

This chain uses TRBV7-8 with TRBJ2-2; D is unclear. Germline V gene data show CDR1 as SGHVS and CDR2 as FQNEAQ. The V end was cut by 5 bases, the J end by 7 bases, with 17 bases between. The CDR3 runs 15 residues. The CDR3 DNA reads as TGTGCCAGCAGCCCAAGGGCCACATTAGACGGGGAGCTGTTTTTT. Protein: CASSPRATLDGELFF.

This clone was counted at least ten times. This chain links TRBV13 with TRBJ1-2; 10 positions agree with TRBD1. The CDR3 covers 15 residues. Trimming cost V 4 bases and J 2 bases; bases outside gene matches: 4. Germline V gene sequence: CDR1 PRHDT, CDR2 FYEKMQ (reference sequence). Here the CDR3 DNA reads TGTGCCAGCAGCTGGAGGGGACAGGGGAACTATGGCTACACCTTC. As protein: CASSWRGQGNYGYTF.

This chain uses TRBV2 with TRBJ2-5, with 10 nucleotides matching TRBD1. CDR1 and CDR2 (germline): SNHLY, FYNNEI. Trimming removed 6 bases from V and 8 bases from J; junction bases left unmatched: 6. This CDR3 spans 13 amino acids. CDR3 loop: CASRAGTGVTQYF. Written as DNA, the CDR3 is TGTGCCAGCAGAGCCGGGACAGGGGTAACCCAGTACTTC.

The chain uses TRBV3-1 (or the pseudogene TRBV3-2) and TRBJ1-4; 8 positions match TRBD1. The trim removed 5 bases at V and 4 bases at J, leaving 6 bases unmatched. This CDR3 has 15 residues. Germline CDR1 and CDR2: LGHDT and YNNKEL (reference sequence). CDR3 amino acids: CASSSRDRSNEKLFF. CDR3 in DNA: TGTGCCAGCAGCTCCCGGGACAGGAGTAATGAAAAACTGTTTTTT.

This chain joins TRBV3-1 (or the pseudogene TRBV3-2) and TRBJ2-7; perhaps TRBD1 as D (6 bases). Germline CDR1 and CDR2: LGHDT and YNNKEL (reference sequence). The ends were cut back, 0 bases at V and 6 bases at J, with 12 bases in the middle. CDR3 length equals 14 residues. In DNA form, the CDR3 reads TGTGCCAGCAGCCAAGACCTATGGGGGCCCGAGCAGTACTTC. Its translation: CASSQDLWGPEQYF.

The chain employs TRBV5-6 and TRBJ2-7, with D unclear. Germline V gene data show CDR1 as SGHDT and CDR2 as YYEEEE. This CDR3 is 12 amino acids long. Deletions cut 1 base from V and 2 bases from J, with 4 bases between. Here the CDR3 reads CASSLFTYEQYF. CDR3 sequence (DNA): TGTGCCAGCAGCTTGTTTACCTACGAGCAGTACTTC.

A single count supports this clone. This sequence joins TRBV11-2 and TRBJ2-5, with D hard to call. From germline, CDR1 is SGHAT and CDR2 FQNNGV. V was clipped by 7 bases and J by 4 bases, with 13 bases between them. The CDR3 length is 13 residues. The CDR3 here is CASTHPATETQYF. Written as DNA, the CDR3 is TGTGCCAGCACCCATCCAGCGACAGAGACCCAGTACTTC.

The rearrangement joins TRBV28 to TRBJ2-4, with TRBD2 matching over 7 bases. Germline-derived CDR1 and CDR2 are MDHEN and SYDVKM. There are 13 residues in the CDR3. V lost 9 bases, J lost 7 bases, and 9 bases stayed unmatched. The CDR3 is CASNWGGTNIQYF. The CDR3, as DNA: TGTGCCAGTAACTGGGGGGGGACCAACATTCAGTACTTC.

The rearrangement links TRBV9 to TRBJ2-7; D may be TRBD2 (6 bases). This CDR3 region has 13 residues. V lost 0 bases and J 6 bases, leaving 10 bases between the germline ends. Germline loops: CDR1 SGDLS, CDR2 YYNGEE. The DNA of the CDR3 is TGTGCCAGCAGCGTAGCCGGGGGTCCCGAGCAGTACTTC. Its translation is CASSVAGGPEQYF.

The V and J genes are TRBV5-1 and TRBJ2-7; D remains ambiguous. CDR3 length: 13 residues. Deletions cut 2 bases from V and 0 bases from J, with 6 bases between. Germline V gene lookup returns CDR1 SGHRS and CDR2 YFSETQ. In nucleotides, the CDR3 is TGCGCCAGCAGCTTCGGCAGCTCCTACGAGCAGTACTTC. Its protein is CASSFGSSYEQYF.

The CDR3 region has the DNA TGTGCCAGCAGTGTTTGGACAGGGGATCAGCCCCAGCATTTT. The encoded protein is CASSVWTGDQPQHF. The chain recombines TRBV28 with TRBJ1-5, with 9 bases fitting TRBD1. The V gene end was trimmed by 5 bases and the J gene end by 5 bases; junction bases not matched to a gene: 4. CDR1 is MDHEN, CDR2 SYDVKM, per germline. This CDR3 has 14 residues.

The chain recombines TRBV10-3 with TRBJ1-4; TRBD1 matches 9 bases. CDR1 and CDR2 from the germline V gene are ENHRY and SYGVKD. The CDR3 runs 16 residues. V was pared by 0 bases and J by 7 bases, with 6 bases of the junction left unmatched. The DNA of the CDR3 is TGTGCCATCAGTGAGTCCGAGACAGGGGGTAGTGAAAAACTGTTTTTT. It translates to CAISESETGGSEKLFF.

The V gene is TRBV19, the J gene TRBJ1-5; D gene ambiguous. There are 14 residues in the CDR3. Trimming removed 1 base from V and 0 bases from J, with 4 bases in between. CDR1 and CDR2 (germline): LNHDA, SQIVND (reference sequence). In nucleotides, the CDR3 is TGTGCCAGTAGTATAGGTTATAGCAATCAGCCCCAGCATTTT. This codes for CASSIGYSNQPQHF.

This chain uses TRBV18 with TRBJ1-2, with a possible D match to TRBD1 (5 bases). CDR1 KGHSH and CDR2 LQKENI come from the germline V gene. V was cut by 3 bases and J by 4 bases, with 15 bases left in between. The CDR3 runs to 15 residues. The CDR3 here is CASSPQGERAYGYTF. CDR3 nucleotides: TGTGCCAGCTCACCCCAAGGGGAGCGAGCCTATGGCTACACCTTC.

This clone was seen a few times. The rearrangement links TRBV6-5 to TRBJ2-7; D call uncertain. This CDR3 has 13 amino acids. Trimming removed 6 bases from V and 2 bases from J, with 11 bases in between. Per the germline V gene, CDR1 is MNHEY and CDR2 is SVGAGI. The CDR3 is CASRRDNTYEQYF. The CDR3 coding sequence is TGTGCCAGCAGACGAGACAACACCTACGAGCAGTACTTC.